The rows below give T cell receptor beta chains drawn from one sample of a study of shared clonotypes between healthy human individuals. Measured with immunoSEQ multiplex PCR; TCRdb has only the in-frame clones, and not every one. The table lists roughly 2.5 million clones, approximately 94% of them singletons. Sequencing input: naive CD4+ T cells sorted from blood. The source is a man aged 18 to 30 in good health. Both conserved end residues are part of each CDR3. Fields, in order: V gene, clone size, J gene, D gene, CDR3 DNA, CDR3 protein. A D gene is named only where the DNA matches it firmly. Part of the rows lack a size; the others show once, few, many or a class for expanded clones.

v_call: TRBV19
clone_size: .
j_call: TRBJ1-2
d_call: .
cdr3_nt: TGTGCCAGTAGTTCACCACAGCTTACTTATGGCTACACCTTC
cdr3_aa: CASSSPQLTYGYTF

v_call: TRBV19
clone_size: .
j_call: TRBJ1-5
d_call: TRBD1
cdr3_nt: TGTGCCAGTAGTAGGTGGGGGCGTTTAAGGGGGCTCGAACAGCCCCAGCATTTT
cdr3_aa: CASSRWGRLRGLEQPQHF

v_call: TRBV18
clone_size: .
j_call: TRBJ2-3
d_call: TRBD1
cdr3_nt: TGTGCCAGCACGTTTTGGACAGGGGAAGATACGCAGTATTTT
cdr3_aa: CASTFWTGEDTQYF

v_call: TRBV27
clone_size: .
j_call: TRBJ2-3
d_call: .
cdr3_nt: TGTGCCAGCAGCCGCCTAGCGACGGGTACAGATACGCAGTATTTT
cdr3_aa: CASSRLATGTDTQYF

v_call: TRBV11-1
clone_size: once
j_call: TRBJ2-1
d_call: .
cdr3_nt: TGTGCCAGCAGCTTAAGAGGGGCGGCGAATGAGCAGTTCTTC
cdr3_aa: CASSLRGAANEQFF

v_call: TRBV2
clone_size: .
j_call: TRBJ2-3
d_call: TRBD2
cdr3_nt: TGTGCCAGCAAGGGGACTAGCGTCGTCGGCACAGATACGCAGTATTTT
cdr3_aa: CASKGTSVVGTDTQYF

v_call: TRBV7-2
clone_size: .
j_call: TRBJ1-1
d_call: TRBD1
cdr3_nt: TGTGCCAGCAGCCCGCGACAGGGGAGGGTGTTAGCTTTCTTT
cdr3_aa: CASSPRQGRVLAFF

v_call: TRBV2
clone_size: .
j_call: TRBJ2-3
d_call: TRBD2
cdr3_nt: TGTGCCAGCAGTGAGTCCGGGACTAGCGGGGTCGCAGATACGCAGTATTTT
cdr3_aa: CASSESGTSGVADTQYF

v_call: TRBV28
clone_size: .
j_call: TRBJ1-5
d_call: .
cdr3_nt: TGTGCCAGCAGCACTTTACACGAAATGTATAGCAATCAGCCCCAGCATTTT
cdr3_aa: CASSTLHEMYSNQPQHF

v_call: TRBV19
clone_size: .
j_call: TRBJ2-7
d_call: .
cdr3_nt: TGTGCCAGTAGTATAGACAGTACTACCTACGAGCAGTACTTC
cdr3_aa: CASSIDSTTYEQYF

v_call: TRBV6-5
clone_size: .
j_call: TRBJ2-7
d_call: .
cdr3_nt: TGTGCCAGCAGCCGGGTCAGGGAATCGGGAGAGCAGTACTTC
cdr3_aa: CASSRVRESGEQYF

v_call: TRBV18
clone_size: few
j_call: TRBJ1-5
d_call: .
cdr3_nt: TGTGCCAGCTCAGCAGGGGTCTCGGATCAGCCCCAGCATTTT
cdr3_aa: CASSAGVSDQPQHF

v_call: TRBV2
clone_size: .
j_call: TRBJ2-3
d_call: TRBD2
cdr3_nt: TGTGCCAGCTCGGGGAGGACTAGCGGTTACACAGATACGCAGTATTTT
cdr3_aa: CASSGRTSGYTDTQYF

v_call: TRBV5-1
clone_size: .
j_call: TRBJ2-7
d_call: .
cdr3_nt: TGCGCCAGCAGCAACACAGGGACGCAGTACTTC
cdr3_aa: CASSNTGTQYF